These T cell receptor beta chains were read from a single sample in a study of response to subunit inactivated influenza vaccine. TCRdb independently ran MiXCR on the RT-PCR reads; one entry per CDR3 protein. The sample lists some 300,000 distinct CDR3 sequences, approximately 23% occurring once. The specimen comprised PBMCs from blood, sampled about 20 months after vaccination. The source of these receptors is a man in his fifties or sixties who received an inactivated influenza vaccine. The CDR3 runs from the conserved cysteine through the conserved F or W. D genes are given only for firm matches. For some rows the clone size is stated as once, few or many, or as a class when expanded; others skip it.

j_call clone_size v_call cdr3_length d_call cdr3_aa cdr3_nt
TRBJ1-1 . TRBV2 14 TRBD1 CASSEEDRGYEAFF TGTGCCAGCAGTGAGGAGGACAGGGGATATGAAGCTTTCTTT
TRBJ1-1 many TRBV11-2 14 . CASSSREQNTEAFF TGTGCCAGCAGCTCCAGGGAACAGAACACTGAAGCTTTCTTT
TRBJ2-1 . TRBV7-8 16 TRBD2 CASSLGAGGYYNEQFF TGTGCCAGCAGCTTAGGAGCGGGGGGGTACTACAATGAGCAGTTCTTC
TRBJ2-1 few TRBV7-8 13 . CASSPLGDNEQFF TGTGCCAGCAGCCCCCTAGGGGACAATGAGCAGTTCTTC
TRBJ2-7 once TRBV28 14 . CASLRADQAYEQYF TGTGCCAGCCTTAGGGCAGACCAAGCCTACGAGCAGTACTTC
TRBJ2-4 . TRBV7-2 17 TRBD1 CASSYLRDRGFQNIQYF TGTGCCAGCAGCTACCTAAGGGACAGGGGTTTCCAAAACATTCAGTACTTC
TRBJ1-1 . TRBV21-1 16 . CATKLTGEFSYTEAFF TGTGCCACCAAACTGACAGGGGAGTTCTCGTACACTGAAGCTTTCTTT
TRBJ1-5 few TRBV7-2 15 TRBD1 CASSLGTGGWKPQHF TGTGCCAGCAGCTTAGGGACAGGGGGATGGAAGCCCCAGCATTTT
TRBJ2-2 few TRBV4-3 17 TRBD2 CASSVYGLAGGTGELFF TGCGCCAGCAGCGTATACGGGCTAGCGGGAGGCACCGGGGAGCTGTTTTTT
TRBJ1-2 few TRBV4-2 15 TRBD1 CASSPGTGANYGYTF TGTGCCAGCAGCCCGGGCACAGGGGCTAACTATGGCTACACCTTC
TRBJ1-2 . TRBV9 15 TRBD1 CASRSGQDLNYGYTF TGTGCCAGCAGGAGCGGACAGGACCTTAACTATGGCTACACCTTC
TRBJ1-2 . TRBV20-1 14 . CSAREMNRDYGYTF TGCAGTGCTAGAGAGATGAACAGGGACTATGGCTACACCTTC
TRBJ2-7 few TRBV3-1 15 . CASSHASLGTDEQYF TGTGCCAGCAGCCACGCCTCTTTAGGGACGGATGAGCAGTACTTC
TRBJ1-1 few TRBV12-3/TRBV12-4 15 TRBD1 CASRPLDREGTEAFF TGTGCCAGCAGACCTCTGGACAGGGAAGGGACTGAAGCTTTCTTT
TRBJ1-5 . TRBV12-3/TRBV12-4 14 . CASTMGQPNQPQHF TGTGCCAGCACCATGGGTCAGCCGAATCAGCCCCAGCATTTT
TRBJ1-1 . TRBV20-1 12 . CSAIKSHTEAFF TGCAGTGCTATCAAATCTCACACTGAAGCTTTCTTT
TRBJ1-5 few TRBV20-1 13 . CSAGQYSNQPQHF TGCAGTGCTGGACAGTATAGCAATCAGCCCCAGCATTTT
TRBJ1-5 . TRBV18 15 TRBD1 CASSTGQGAVQPQHF TGTGCCAGCTCAACGGGACAGGGGGCAGTTCAGCCCCAGCATTTT
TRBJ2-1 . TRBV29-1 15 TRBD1 CSVEFGTGGLNEQFF TGCAGCGTTGAGTTCGGGACAGGGGGCTTAAATGAGCAGTTCTTC
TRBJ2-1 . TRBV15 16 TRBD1 CATSRPRGTGYDEQFF TGTGCCACCAGCAGACCCAGGGGGACGGGGTACGATGAGCAGTTCTTC
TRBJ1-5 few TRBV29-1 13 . CSVEEDSNQPQHF TGCAGCGTTGAAGAGGACAGCAATCAGCCCCAGCATTTT
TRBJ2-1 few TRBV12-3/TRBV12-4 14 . CASSLPHDSNEQFF TGTGCCAGCAGTTTACCCCACGACAGCAATGAGCAGTTCTTC
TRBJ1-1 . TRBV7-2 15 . CASSLVEGSHTEAFF TGTGCCAGCAGCTTAGTGGAGGGGAGTCATACTGAAGCTTTCTTT
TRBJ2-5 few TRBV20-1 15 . CSAGGFGSSGETQYF TGCAGTGCCGGGGGTTTCGGATCGTCGGGGGAGACCCAGTACTTC
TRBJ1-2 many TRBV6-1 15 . CASRADSPGNYGYTF TGTGCCAGCAGAGCAGACTCGCCGGGGAACTATGGCTACACCTTC
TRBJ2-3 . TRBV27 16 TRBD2 CASSLMVSGGPDTQYF TGTGCCAGCAGTTTAATGGTTAGCGGGGGGCCAGATACGCAGTATTTT
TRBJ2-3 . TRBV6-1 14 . CASRPTGTSDTQYF TGTGCCAGCAGACCAACAGGGACCAGCGATACGCAGTATTTT
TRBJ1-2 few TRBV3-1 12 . CATGTNNYGYTF TGTGCCACAGGCACAAATAACTATGGCTACACCTTC
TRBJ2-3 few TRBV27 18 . CASRPFWGGKSSTDTQYF TGTGCCAGCAGGCCCTTTTGGGGGGGCAAGTCTAGCACAGATACGCAGTATTTT
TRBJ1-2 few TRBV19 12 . CASSITTSGYTF TGTGCCAGTAGTATAACTACGAGCGGCTACACCTTC
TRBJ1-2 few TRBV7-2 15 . CASSPSPADNYGYTF TGTGCCAGCAGCCCATCCCCGGCGGATAACTATGGCTACACCTTC
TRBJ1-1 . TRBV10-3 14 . CAISNGHPNTEAFF TGTGCCATCAGCAACGGACACCCGAACACTGAAGCTTTCTTT
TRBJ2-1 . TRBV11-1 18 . CASSSFTGTTTSYNEQFF TGTGCCAGCAGCTCCTTTACCGGGACAACTACCTCCTACAATGAGCAGTTCTTC
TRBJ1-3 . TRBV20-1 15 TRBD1 CSARPTQGALNTIYF TGCAGTGCTAGGCCGACACAGGGGGCTTTAAACACCATATATTTT
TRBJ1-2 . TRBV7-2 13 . CASSPRDNYGYTF TGTGCCAGCAGCCCTAGGGATAACTATGGCTACACCTTC
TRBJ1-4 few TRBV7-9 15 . CASSPTRGSREKLFF TGTGCCAGCAGCCCAACACGGGGGTCGAGGGAAAAACTGTTTTTT
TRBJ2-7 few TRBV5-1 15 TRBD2 CASSLVSGSGYEQYF TGCGCCAGCAGCTTGGTTAGCGGGAGCGGGTACGAGCAGTACTTC
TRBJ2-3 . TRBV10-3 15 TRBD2 CAISGASGRSDTQYF TGTGCCATCAGTGGGGCTAGCGGGAGGTCAGATACGCAGTATTTT
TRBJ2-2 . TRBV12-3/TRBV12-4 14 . CASSLIDLYGELFF TGTGCCAGCAGTTTGATAGATCTTTACGGGGAGCTGTTTTTT
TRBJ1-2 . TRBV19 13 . CATYVQVNYGYTF TGTGCCACCTACGTACAGGTCAACTATGGCTACACCTTC
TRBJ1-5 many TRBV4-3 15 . CASSQDTQRARAQHF TGCGCCAGCAGCCAAGACACACAACGAGCGAGGGCCCAGCATTTT
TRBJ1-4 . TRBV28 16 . CASSLGTRGTNEKLFF TGTGCCAGCAGTTTAGGGACACGGGGGACTAATGAAAAACTGTTTTTT
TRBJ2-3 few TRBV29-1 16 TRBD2 CSVEQLAGASTDTQYF TGCAGCGTTGAACAGCTAGCGGGAGCTAGCACAGATACGCAGTATTTT
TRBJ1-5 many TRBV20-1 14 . CSALPGYSNQPQHF TGCAGTGCTTTACCCGGGTATAGCAATCAGCCCCAGCATTTT
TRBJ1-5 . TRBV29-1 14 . CSVAMSGSLEPQHF TGCAGCGTAGCCATGTCCGGGTCCCTGGAGCCCCAGCATTTT
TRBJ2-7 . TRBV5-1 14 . CASSLFATDYEQYF TGCGCCAGCAGCTTGTTTGCCACCGACTACGAGCAGTACTTC